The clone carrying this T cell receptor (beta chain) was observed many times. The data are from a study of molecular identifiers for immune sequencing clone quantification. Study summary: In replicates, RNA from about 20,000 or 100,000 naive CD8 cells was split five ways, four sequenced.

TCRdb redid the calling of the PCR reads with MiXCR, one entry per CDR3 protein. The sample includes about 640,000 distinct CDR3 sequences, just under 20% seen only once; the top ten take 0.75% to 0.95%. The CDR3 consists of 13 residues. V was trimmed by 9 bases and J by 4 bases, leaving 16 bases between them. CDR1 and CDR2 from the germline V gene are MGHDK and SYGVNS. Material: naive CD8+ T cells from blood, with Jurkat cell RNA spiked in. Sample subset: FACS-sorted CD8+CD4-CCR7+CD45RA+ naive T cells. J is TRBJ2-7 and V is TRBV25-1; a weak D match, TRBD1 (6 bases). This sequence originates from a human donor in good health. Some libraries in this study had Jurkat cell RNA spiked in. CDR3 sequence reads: CASSGTRGYEQYF. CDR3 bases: TGTGCCAGTTCAGGGACAAGAGGGTACGAGCAGTACTTC.